Below, one T cell receptor beta chain is given with its context. Antigen: not known. The entry originates in a study of shared clonotypes between healthy human individuals. Whole-study context: A couple of female and three male donors aged 18 to 49 were enrolled. Findings and limits, study-wide: Compared with memory subsets, naive subsets generally had larger estimated richness. Genetic and exposure-history diversity was limited by the few donors.

TCRdb's table, derived via immunoSEQ multiplex PCR, lists solely in-frame clones and lacks some. The data contain 2 million to 2.5 million clones, more than 80% of them singletons. V lost 7 bases and J 1 base, leaving 12 bases between the germline ends. The CDR3 has 14 residues. The V gene's germline CDR1 is MNHEY and CDR2 SMNVEV (reference sequence). The sample comprised naive CD4+ T cells from PBMCs. Subset indicated: CD45RA+ positively selected. This receptor was obtained from a man aged 18-30 years in good health. Some clones in this sample may be carry-over from other donors' samples. The chain combines TRBV27 with TRBJ2-3, with D perhaps given as TRBD1 or TRBD2 (5 bases each). The CDR3 here is CASTHLGGTDTQYF. The CDR3 DNA reads TGTGCCAGCACCCATTTGGGGGGCACAGATACGCAGTATTTT.